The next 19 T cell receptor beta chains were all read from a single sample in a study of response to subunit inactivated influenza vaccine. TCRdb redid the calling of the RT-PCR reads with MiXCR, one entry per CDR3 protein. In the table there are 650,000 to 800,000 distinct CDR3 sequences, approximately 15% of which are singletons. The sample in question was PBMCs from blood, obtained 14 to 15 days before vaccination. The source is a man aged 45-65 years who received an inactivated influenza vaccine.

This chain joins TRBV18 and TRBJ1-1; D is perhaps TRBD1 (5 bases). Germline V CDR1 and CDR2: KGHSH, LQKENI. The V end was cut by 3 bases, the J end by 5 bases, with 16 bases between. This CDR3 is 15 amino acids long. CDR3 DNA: TGTGCCAGCTCACCCTCCGGGACGATAGGTACTGAAGCTTTCTTT. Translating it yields CASSPSGTIGTEAFF.

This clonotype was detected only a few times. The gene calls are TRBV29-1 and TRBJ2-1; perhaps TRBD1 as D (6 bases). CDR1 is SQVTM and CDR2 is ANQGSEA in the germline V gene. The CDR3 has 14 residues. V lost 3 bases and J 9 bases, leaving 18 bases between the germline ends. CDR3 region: CSVDTQGKGGEQFF. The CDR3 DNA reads TGCAGCGTTGATACTCAGGGGAAAGGGGGTGAGCAGTTCTTC.

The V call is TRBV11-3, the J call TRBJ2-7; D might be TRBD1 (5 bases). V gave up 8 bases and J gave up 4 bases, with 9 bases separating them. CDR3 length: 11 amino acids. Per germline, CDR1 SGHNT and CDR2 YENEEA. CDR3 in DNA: TGTGCCAGCGGGGCTATTTACGAGCAGTACTTC. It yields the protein CASGAIYEQYF.

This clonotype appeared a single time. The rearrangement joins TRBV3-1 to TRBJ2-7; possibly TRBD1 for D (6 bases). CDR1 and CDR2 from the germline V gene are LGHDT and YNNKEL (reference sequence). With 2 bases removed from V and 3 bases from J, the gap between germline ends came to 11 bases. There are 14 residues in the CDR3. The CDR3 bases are TGTGCCAGCAGCCAACATCGGGACATCTACGAGCAGTACTTC. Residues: CASSQHRDIYEQYF.

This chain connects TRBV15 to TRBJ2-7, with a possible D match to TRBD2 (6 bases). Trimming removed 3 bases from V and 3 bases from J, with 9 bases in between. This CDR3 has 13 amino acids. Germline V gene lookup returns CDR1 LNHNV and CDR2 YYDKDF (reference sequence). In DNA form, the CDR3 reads TGTGCCACCAGCAGGGGGGGATACTACGAGCAGTACTTC. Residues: CATSRGGYYEQYF.

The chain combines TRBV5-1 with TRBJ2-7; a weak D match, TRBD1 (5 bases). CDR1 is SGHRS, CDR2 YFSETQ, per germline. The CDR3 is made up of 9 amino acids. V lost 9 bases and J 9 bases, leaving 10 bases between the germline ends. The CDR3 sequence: CATLQAQYF. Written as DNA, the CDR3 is TGCGCCACGTTACAGGCGCAGTACTTC.

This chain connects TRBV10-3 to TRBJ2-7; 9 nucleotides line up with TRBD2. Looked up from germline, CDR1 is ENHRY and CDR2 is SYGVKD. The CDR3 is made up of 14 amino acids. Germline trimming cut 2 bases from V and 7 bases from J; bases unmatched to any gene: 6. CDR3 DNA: TGTGCCATCAGTGAGAATAGCGGGAGTAGGGAGCAGTACTTC. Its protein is CAISENSGSREQYF.

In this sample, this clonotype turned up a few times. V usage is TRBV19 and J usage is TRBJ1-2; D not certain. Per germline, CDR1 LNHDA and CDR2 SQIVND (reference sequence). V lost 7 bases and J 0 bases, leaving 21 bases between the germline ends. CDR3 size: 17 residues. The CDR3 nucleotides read TGTGCCAGTACCTTAAAACCCGGACGGGGAGCTAACTATGGCTACACCTTC. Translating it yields CASTLKPGRGANYGYTF.

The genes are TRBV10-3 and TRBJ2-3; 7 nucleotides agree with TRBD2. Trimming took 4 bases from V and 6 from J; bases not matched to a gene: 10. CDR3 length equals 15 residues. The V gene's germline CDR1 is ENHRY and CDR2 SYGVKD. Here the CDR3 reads CAISVPSGLRDTQYF. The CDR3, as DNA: TGTGCCATCAGTGTGCCTAGCGGATTGCGGGATACGCAGTATTTT.

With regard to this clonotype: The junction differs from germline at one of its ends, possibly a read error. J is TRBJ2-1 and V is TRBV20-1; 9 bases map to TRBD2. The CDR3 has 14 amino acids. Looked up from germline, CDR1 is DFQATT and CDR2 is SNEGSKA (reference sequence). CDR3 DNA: TGCAGTGCTGAGGGACTAGCCCTCTACAATGAGCAGTTCTTT. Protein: CSAEGLALYNEQFF.

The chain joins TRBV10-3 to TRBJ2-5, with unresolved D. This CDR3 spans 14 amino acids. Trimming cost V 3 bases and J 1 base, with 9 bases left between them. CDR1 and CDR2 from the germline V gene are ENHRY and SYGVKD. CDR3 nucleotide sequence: TGTGCCATCAGTGAACGGGTAGCCCAAGAGACCCAGTACTTC. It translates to CAISERVAQETQYF.

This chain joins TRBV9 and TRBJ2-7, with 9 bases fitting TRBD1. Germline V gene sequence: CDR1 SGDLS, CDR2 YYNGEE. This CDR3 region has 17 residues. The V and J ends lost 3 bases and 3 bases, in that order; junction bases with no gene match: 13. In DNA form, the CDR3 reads TGTGCCAGCAGCGCCTCCGGGACAGGGAACCCATACTACGAGCAGTACTTC. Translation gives CASSASGTGNPYYEQYF. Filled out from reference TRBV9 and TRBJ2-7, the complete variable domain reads DSGVTQTPKHLITATGQRVTLRCSPRSGDLSVYWYQQSLDQGLQFLIQYYNGEERAKGNILERFSAQQFPDLHSELNLSSLELGDSALYFCASSASGTGNPYYEQYFGPGTRLTVT.

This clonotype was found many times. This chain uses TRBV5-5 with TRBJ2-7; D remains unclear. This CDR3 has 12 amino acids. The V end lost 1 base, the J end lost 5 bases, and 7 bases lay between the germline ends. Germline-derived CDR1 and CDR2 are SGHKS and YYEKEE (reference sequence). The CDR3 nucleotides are TGTGCCAGCAGCTTGTATGGGAACGAGCAGTACTTC. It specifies CASSLYGNEQYF.

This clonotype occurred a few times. CDR3 protein: CASSLGSGTGYEQYF. The CDR3 DNA sequence: TGTGCCAGCAGTTTAGGTTCAGGTACTGGGTACGAGCAGTACTTC. The rearrangement links TRBV12-3 or TRBV12-4 to TRBJ2-7; D not resolved. The CDR3 totals 15 residues. Between the trimmed V and J ends, which lost 1 base and 4 bases, there was a span of 14 bases.

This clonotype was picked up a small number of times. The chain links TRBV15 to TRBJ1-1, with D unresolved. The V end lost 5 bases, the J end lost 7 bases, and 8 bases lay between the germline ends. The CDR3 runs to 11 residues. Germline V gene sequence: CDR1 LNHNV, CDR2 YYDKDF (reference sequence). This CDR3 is CATSWGGEAFF. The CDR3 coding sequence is TGTGCCACCAGCTGGGGAGGTGAAGCTTTCTTT. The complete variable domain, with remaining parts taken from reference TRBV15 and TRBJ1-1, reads DAMVIQNPRYQVTQFGKPVTLSCSQTLNHNVMYWYQQKSSQAPKLLFHYYDKDFNNEADTPDNFQSRRPNTSFCFLDIRSPGLGDTAMYLCATSWGGEAFFGQGTRLTVV.

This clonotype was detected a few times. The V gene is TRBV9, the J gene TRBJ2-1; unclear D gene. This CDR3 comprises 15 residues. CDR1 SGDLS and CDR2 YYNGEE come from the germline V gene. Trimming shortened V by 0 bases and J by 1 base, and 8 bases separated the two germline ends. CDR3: CASSVERSSYNEQFF. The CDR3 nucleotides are TGTGCCAGCAGCGTAGAAAGAAGTTCCTACAATGAGCAGTTCTTC.

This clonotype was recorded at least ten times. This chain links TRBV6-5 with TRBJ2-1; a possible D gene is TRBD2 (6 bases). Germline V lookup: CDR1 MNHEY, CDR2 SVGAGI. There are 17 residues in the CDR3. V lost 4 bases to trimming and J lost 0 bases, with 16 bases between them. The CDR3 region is CASSFRRGPNSYNEQFF. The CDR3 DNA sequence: TGTGCCAGCAGTTTTAGGAGGGGCCCGAACTCCTACAATGAGCAGTTCTTC.

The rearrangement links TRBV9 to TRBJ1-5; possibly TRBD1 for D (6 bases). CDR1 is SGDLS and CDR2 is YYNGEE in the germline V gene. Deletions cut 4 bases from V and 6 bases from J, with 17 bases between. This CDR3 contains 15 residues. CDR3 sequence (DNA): TGTGCCAGCAGCAGGGAAGGGCAGGGGAGTCAGCCCCAGCATTTT. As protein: CASSREGQGSQPQHF.

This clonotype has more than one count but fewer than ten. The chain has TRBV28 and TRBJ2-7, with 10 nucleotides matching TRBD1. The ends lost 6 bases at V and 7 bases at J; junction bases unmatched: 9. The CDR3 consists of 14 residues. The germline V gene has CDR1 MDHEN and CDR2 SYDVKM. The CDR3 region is CASRPGQGTDEQYF. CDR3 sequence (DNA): TGTGCCAGCAGGCCGGGACAGGGGACGGATGAGCAGTACTTC.